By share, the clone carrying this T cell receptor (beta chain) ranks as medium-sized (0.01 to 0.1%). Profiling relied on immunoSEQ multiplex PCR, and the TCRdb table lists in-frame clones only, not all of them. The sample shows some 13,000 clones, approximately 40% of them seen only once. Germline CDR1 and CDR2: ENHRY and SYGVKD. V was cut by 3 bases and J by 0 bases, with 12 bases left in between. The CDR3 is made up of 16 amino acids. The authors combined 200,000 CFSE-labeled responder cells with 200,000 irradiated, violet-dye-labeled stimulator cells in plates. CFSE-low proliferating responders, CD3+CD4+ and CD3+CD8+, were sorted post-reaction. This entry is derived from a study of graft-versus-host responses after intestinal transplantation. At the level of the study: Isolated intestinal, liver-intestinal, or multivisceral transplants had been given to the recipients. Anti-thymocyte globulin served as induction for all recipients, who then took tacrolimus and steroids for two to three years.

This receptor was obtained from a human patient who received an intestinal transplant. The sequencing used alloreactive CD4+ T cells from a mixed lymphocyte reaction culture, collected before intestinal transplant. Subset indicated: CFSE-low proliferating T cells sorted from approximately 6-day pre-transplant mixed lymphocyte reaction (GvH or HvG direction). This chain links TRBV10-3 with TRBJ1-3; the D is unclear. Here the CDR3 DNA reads TGTGCCATCAGTGAACGATCAGGTTTCTCTGGAAACACCATATATTTT. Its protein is CAISERSGFSGNTIYF.